Below, 20 T cell receptor beta chains from the same sample are listed, as sequenced in a study of cytomegalovirus exposure and HLA in healthy donors. Libraries were prepared by immunoSEQ multiplex PCR; TCRdb keeps only in-frame clonotypes and omits some of them. The repertoire holds about 110,000 clones, roughly 90% seen once, with 1.4% in the top ten. Sequenced sample: PBMCs. These receptors were taken from a woman in her twenties or thirties in good health and CMV-seropositive.

The V gene is TRBV19, the J gene TRBJ1-1; D unresolved. Germline CDR1 reads LNHDA; CDR2 reads SQIVND (reference sequence). V was cut by 2 bases and J by 8 bases, with 9 bases left in between. The CDR3 is 12 amino acids. CDR3 coding DNA: TGTGCCAGTAGTATACCAGCGGGGGAAGCTTTCTTT. Translating gives CASSIPAGEAFF.

The J gene is TRBJ1-4, the V gene TRBV5-1, with 7 bases lining up with TRBD1. With 4 bases clipped from V and 7 bases from J, the junction kept 7 bases outside the gene matches. The CDR3 length is 14 residues. CDR1 SGHRS and CDR2 YFSETQ come from the germline V gene. DNA for the CDR3: TGCGCCAGCAGCCTGACAGGGAAGAGTGAAAAACTGTTTTTT. Translated, it gives CASSLTGKSEKLFF.

The chain carries TRBV6-1 and TRBJ2-5, with D perhaps matching TRBD1 (5 bases). In germline, CDR1 is MNHNS, CDR2 SASEGT. This CDR3 is 15 amino acids long. Trimming left V 3 bases short and J 4 bases short, with 15 bases between. In DNA, the CDR3 is TGTGCCAGCAGTGATATAGCAGGGCAGGCAGAGACCCAGTACTTC. Translated: CASSDIAGQAETQYF.

This clone was seen only once. The chain employs TRBV12-5 and TRBJ2-3; 10 nucleotides agree with TRBD2. The V gene end was trimmed by 0 bases and the J gene end by 5 bases; junction bases not matched to a gene: 8. Germline loops: CDR1 LGHNT, CDR2 FRNRAP. CDR3 length: 17 amino acids. The CDR3 sequence: CASGLVLSGGVVDTQYF. The DNA of the CDR3 is TGTGCTAGTGGTTTGGTACTAAGCGGGGGGGTGGTAGATACGCAGTATTTT. Drawing the rest from reference TRBV12-5 and TRBJ2-3, the complete variable domain is DARVTQTPRHKVTEMGQEVTMRCQPILGHNTVFWYRQTMMQGLELLAYFRNRAPLDDSGMPKDRFSAEMPDATLATLKIQPSEPRDSAVYFCASGLVLSGGVVDTQYFGPGTRLTVL.

This chain connects TRBV6-5 to TRBJ1-5, with 7 bases identical to TRBD1. Germline V gene sequence: CDR1 MNHEY, CDR2 SVGAGI. J lost 7 bases, V lost 0 bases, and 6 bases had no gene match. The CDR3 loop spans 15 amino acids. CDR3 bases: TGTGCCAGCAGTTACTCAGCGACAGGGCGCCAGCCCCAGCATTTT. It codes for CASSYSATGRQPQHF.

The chain employs TRBV6-5 and TRBJ2-5; 7 nucleotides line up with TRBD1. The CDR3 is 15 residues long. J lost 2 bases, V lost 6 bases, and 9 bases had no gene match. CDR1 is MNHEY and CDR2 is SVGAGI in the germline V gene. The CDR3 DNA follows: TGTGCCAGCAGAACACACAGGGGCCGACAAGAGACCCAGTACTTC. This codes for CASRTHRGRQETQYF.

The V and J genes are TRBV2 and TRBJ1-2; 8 bases match TRBD1. The CDR3 contains 15 residues. The V and J ends lost 4 bases and 6 bases, in that order; junction bases with no gene match: 10. Germline CDR1 reads SNHLY; CDR2 reads FYNNEI. CDR3 nucleotides: TGTGCCAGCAGTGTTCAACAGGGGGGAGGGGATGGCTACACCTTC. This codes for CASSVQQGGGDGYTF.

This chain connects TRBV13 to TRBJ2-5, with 10 bases fitting TRBD1. Looked up from germline, CDR1 is PRHDT and CDR2 is FYEKMQ (reference sequence). V shed 4 bases and J 5 bases; nucleotides not matched to a gene: 4. The CDR3 covers 14 residues. CDR3 in amino acids: CASSSGTGEETQYF. CDR3 coding DNA: TGTGCCAGCAGCTCCGGGACAGGGGAGGAGACCCAGTACTTC.

The chain recombines TRBV6-6 with TRBJ1-3, with TRBD1 matching 8 bases. Per germline, CDR1 MNHNY and CDR2 SVGAGI (reference sequence). The CDR3 length is 14 residues. V gave up 6 bases and J gave up 3 bases; unmatched junction bases: 4. CDR3 sequence: CASRTGEGGNTIYF. For the CDR3, the DNA is TGTGCCAGCAGGACAGGGGAAGGTGGAAACACCATATATTTT.

This clone came up a few times. The CDR3 is CASSPTGGVHEQYF. The CDR3 region has the DNA TGTGCCAGCAGCCCAACCGGGGGAGTCCACGAGCAGTACTTC. The chain employs TRBV7-9 and TRBJ2-7; weak D call: TRBD2 (6 bases). The CDR3 extends over 14 amino acids. Looked up from germline, CDR1 is SEHNR and CDR2 is FQNEAQ (reference sequence). V was trimmed by 5 bases and J by 5 bases, leaving 16 bases between them.

This chain joins TRBV7-6 and TRBJ2-1, with TRBD2 matching over 9 bases. V gave up 4 bases and J gave up 1 base; unmatched junction bases: 2. This CDR3 region has 15 residues. Germline-derived CDR1 and CDR2 are SGHVS and FNYEAQ. CDR3 nucleotide sequence: TGTGCCAGCAGCTCAGCGGGAGGTTCCTACAATGAGCAGTTCTTC. This codes for CASSSAGGSYNEQFF.

In its sample, this clone was seen once. The V gene is TRBV28, the J gene TRBJ2-5; the D gene is possibly TRBD2 (6 bases). This CDR3 has 13 amino acids. V was cut by 2 bases and J by 2 bases, with 6 bases left in between. The germline CDR1 and CDR2 sequences are MDHEN and SYDVKM. CDR3 DNA sequence: TGTGCCAGCAGTTTAGGGGGGCAAGAGACCCAGTACTTC. Translated, it gives CASSLGGQETQYF.

This chain joins TRBV29-1 and TRBJ2-7; 8 bases agree with TRBD1. Germline values: CDR1 SQVTM, CDR2 ANQGSEA. The CDR3 loop spans 12 amino acids. The J segment lost 3 bases and the V segment lost 4 bases, leaving 2 bases of the junction unmatched. The CDR3 DNA follows: TGCAGCGTTGGAACAGGGGGCTACGAGCAGTACTTC. It encodes CSVGTGGYEQYF.

The chain carries TRBV25-1 and TRBJ1-2; no reliable D call. V gave up 4 bases and J gave up 8 bases, with 11 bases separating them. The germline V gene has CDR1 MGHDK and CDR2 SYGVNS. CDR3 length equals 12 residues. In nucleotides, the CDR3 is TGTGCCAGCAGTGGTGAGGGCAGAGGCTACACCTTC. Protein: CASSGEGRGYTF.

The chain employs TRBV27 and TRBJ1-5; possibly TRBD1 for D (6 bases). The V end lost 7 bases, the J end lost 3 bases, and 10 bases lay between the germline ends. Per the germline V gene, CDR1 is MNHEY and CDR2 is SMNVEV (reference sequence). The length of the CDR3 is 13 residues. The DNA of the CDR3 is TGTGCCAGCACAGGGGACCTCAATCAGCCCCAGCATTTT. Protein product: CASTGDLNQPQHF.

This chain links TRBV28 with TRBJ2-5, with 10 bases aligning to TRBD2. Germline V gene lookup returns CDR1 MDHEN and CDR2 SYDVKM. The CDR3 is made up of 17 amino acids. J lost 1 base, V lost 1 base, and 6 bases had no gene match. CDR3 nucleotides: TGTGCCAGCAGTTTATTGCGGACTAGCGGAGTCCAAGAGACCCAGTACTTC. Protein sequence: CASSLLRTSGVQETQYF.

The sample holds one count of this clone. CDR3 nucleotide sequence: TGTGCCAGCAGTTTCGAACGCGGGACGGTAGGCGACGAGCAGTACTTC. It specifies CASSFERGTVGDEQYF. The gene calls are TRBV28 and TRBJ2-7, with a weak D call TRBD2 (6 bases). Trimming shortened V by 3 bases and J by 5 bases, and 20 bases separated the two germline ends. The germline V gene encodes CDR1 MDHEN and CDR2 SYDVKM. This CDR3 comprises 16 residues.

The genes are TRBV27 and TRBJ1-4; D perhaps matches TRBD1 (5 bases). The CDR3 sequence is 15 residues long. The V end lost 6 bases, the J end lost 0 bases, and 11 bases lay between the germline ends. The germline CDR1 and CDR2 sequences are MNHEY and SMNVEV (reference sequence). The CDR3 DNA reads as TGTGCCAGCAGCCCGTGGGGGGCAACTAATGAAAAACTGTTTTTT. Protein: CASSPWGATNEKLFF. The entire variable domain, with the rest obtained from reference TRBV27 and TRBJ1-4, is as follows: EAQVTQNPRYLITVTGKKLTVTCSQNMNHEYMSWYRQDPGLGLRQIYYSMNVEVTDKGDVPEGYKVSRKEKRNFPLILESPSPNQTSLYFCASSPWGATNEKLFFGSGTQLSVL.

This chain joins TRBV28 and TRBJ2-7; TRBD1 matches at 9 bases. This CDR3 contains 14 residues. The trim removed 8 bases at V and 2 bases at J, leaving 7 bases unmatched. The germline gives CDR1 MDHEN, CDR2 SYDVKM. The CDR3 sequence: CASRRTGAAYEQYF. Written as DNA, the CDR3 is TGTGCCAGCCGTAGGACAGGGGCTGCCTACGAGCAGTACTTC. The full variable domain, with the rest looked up from reference TRBV28 and TRBJ2-7, is DVKVTQSSRYLVKRTGEKVFLECVQDMDHENMFWYRQDPGLGLRLIYFSYDVKMKEKGDIPEGYSVSREKKERFSLILESASTNQTSMYLCASRRTGAAYEQYFGPGTRLTVT.

V is TRBV29-1 and J is TRBJ2-1; TRBD2 is a possible D gene (6 bases). CDR1 and CDR2 from the germline V gene are SQVTM and ANQGSEA. Trimming took off 7 bases at V and 8 bases at J, with 21 bases between the two ends. This CDR3 comprises 14 residues. CDR3 in amino acids: CSARGGDSGYEQFF. CDR3 in DNA: TGCAGCGCCCGCGGTGGGGATAGCGGTTATGAGCAGTTCTTC.